Presented here are 16 T cell receptor beta chains from one specimen sequenced in a study of cytomegalovirus exposure and HLA in healthy donors. Researchers ran the PCR with 60 Vbeta and 13 Jbeta primers. The repertoire was sequenced with immunoSEQ multiplex PCR; TCRdb's copy has only in-frame clones and lacks some. The table has 150,000 or so clones, 60% to 80% seen once. What was sequenced was PBMCs. These receptors were collected from a man aged 45-60 years in good health and CMV-seropositive.

The gene calls are TRBV29-1 and TRBJ2-5, with unresolved D. The CDR3 length is 14 residues. The germline V and J ends were trimmed by 1 base and 6 bases, with 15 bases remaining between them. Germline-derived CDR1 and CDR2 are SQVTM and ANQGSEA. CDR3 loop: CSVEVGTIGKTQYF. DNA of the CDR3: TGCAGCGTTGAAGTCGGCACTATCGGAAAGACCCAGTACTTC.

The rearrangement joins TRBV5-6 to TRBJ2-7; perhaps TRBD2 as D (6 bases). Germline CDR1 is SGHDT and CDR2 is YYEEEE. V lost 3 bases and J lost 9, with 13 bases in between. The CDR3 runs 12 residues. CDR3 amino acids: CASSSPGRGQYV. The CDR3 DNA sequence: TGTGCCAGCAGCTCCCCCGGGCGGGGGCAGTACGTC.

This chain links TRBV2 with TRBJ2-3; 8 nucleotides match TRBD2. CDR3 length equals 16 residues. Germline assignment: CDR1 SNHLY and CDR2 FYNNEI. Germline trimming cut 8 bases from V and 8 bases from J; bases unmatched to any gene: 18. In DNA form, the CDR3 reads TGTGCCAGCGGCCCCCAGGCGGGGGGCCTTTCTGGTACGCAGTATTTT. It specifies CASGPQAGGLSGTQYF.

In DNA form, the CDR3 reads TGTGCCAGCAGTTTAGGACTCCCCCTGGGGACCCAGTACTTC. It yields the protein CASSLGLPLGTQYF. This chain connects TRBV28 to TRBJ2-5; perhaps TRBD2 as D (5 bases). The germline V gene has CDR1 MDHEN and CDR2 SYDVKM. Trimming pared 2 bases from V and 7 bases from J, leaving 14 bases between. CDR3 size: 14 residues.

V is TRBV28 and J is TRBJ2-7, with TRBD1 matching 7 bases. V shed 5 bases, J shed 2 bases, and the junction held 9 bases outside the gene matches. The CDR3 has 15 residues. Per the germline V gene, CDR1 is MDHEN and CDR2 is SYDVKM. The CDR3 nucleotides read TGTGCCAGCAGTCCACGTAGGGGGCATACCTACGAGCAGTACGTC. This encodes CASSPRRGHTYEQYV.

The chain is built from TRBV5-8 and TRBJ1-2; D unclear. The CDR3 length is 13 residues. V lost 0 bases and J lost 8, with 11 bases in between. The germline V gene encodes CDR1 SGHTS and CDR2 YDEGEE. CDR3 sequence: CASSLVQVAGYTF. The CDR3, as DNA: TGTGCCAGCAGCTTGGTCCAGGTCGCGGGCTACACCTTC.

This rearrangement joins TRBV7-9 to TRBJ2-4; D may be TRBD2 (5 bases). V shed 2 bases and J shed 6 bases, with 14 bases lying between them. This CDR3 has 15 amino acids. Germline V gene data show CDR1 as SEHNR and CDR2 as FQNEAQ (reference sequence). CDR3: CASSLYSGLRNIQYF. The CDR3 bases are TGTGCCAGCAGCTTATATTCGGGATTAAGAAACATTCAGTACTTC. Full variable domain (missing parts from reference TRBV7-9 and TRBJ2-4): DTGVSQNPRHKITKRGQNVTFRCDPISEHNRLYWYRQTLGQGPEFLTYFQNEAQLEKSRLLSDRFSAERPKGSFSTLEIQRTEQGDSAMYLCASSLYSGLRNIQYFGAGTRLSVL.

This rearrangement joins TRBV9 to TRBJ1-5; the D gene is possibly TRBD1 (5 bases). CDR1 SGDLS and CDR2 YYNGEE come from the germline V gene. The CDR3 length is 14 residues. The V gene lost 0 bases and the J gene lost 6 bases, with 10 bases spanning the gap. CDR3 sequence (DNA): TGTGCCAGCAGCGTAGCCCAGGGTCCTCAGCCCCAGCATTTT. This encodes CASSVAQGPQPQHF.

The J gene is TRBJ1-6, the V gene TRBV5-8; D remains ambiguous. CDR3 size: 12 residues. CDR1 SGHTS and CDR2 YDEGEE come from the germline V gene. V was clipped by 4 bases and J by 7 bases, with 6 bases between them. The CDR3 region is CASSLLNSPLHF. The CDR3 DNA sequence: TGTGCCAGCAGCCTGTTGAATTCACCCCTCCACTTT.

J is TRBJ2-7 and V is TRBV7-8, with D tentatively TRBD2 (6 bases). The length of the CDR3 is 16 residues. V shed 7 bases and J shed 2 bases, with 21 bases lying between them. The V gene's germline CDR1 is SGHVS and CDR2 FQNEAQ. CDR3 sequence reads: CASIAGQGGIPYEQYF. The CDR3 DNA reads TGTGCCAGCATCGCTGGTCAGGGAGGTATCCCCTACGAGCAGTACTTC.

This chain uses TRBV7-2 with TRBJ1-1; D remains ambiguous. The CDR3 totals 14 residues. The germline CDR1 and CDR2 sequences are SGHTA and FQGNSA. V was clipped by 5 bases and J by 0 bases, with 10 bases between them. The CDR3: CASSTTTLNTEAFF. Written as DNA, the CDR3 is TGTGCCAGCAGCACCACGACATTGAACACTGAAGCTTTCTTT.

This chain uses TRBV28 with TRBJ2-7, with TRBD1 matching 7 bases. Per germline, CDR1 MDHEN and CDR2 SYDVKM. The trim removed 5 bases at V and 0 bases at J, leaving 19 bases unmatched. CDR3 length equals 19 residues. The CDR3 is CASSPLGSTGTVSSYEQYF. CDR3 bases: TGTGCCAGCAGTCCCCTTGGGTCCACCGGGACAGTGAGCTCCTACGAGCAGTACTTC. Full variable domain (outside the CDR3, taken from reference TRBV28 and TRBJ2-7): DVKVTQSSRYLVKRTGEKVFLECVQDMDHENMFWYRQDPGLGLRLIYFSYDVKMKEKGDIPEGYSVSREKKERFSLILESASTNQTSMYLCASSPLGSTGTVSSYEQYFGPGTRLTVT.

As DNA, the CDR3 is TGTGCCAGCAGTTTGGCGGGGGCGGGAAACACCATATATTTT. Translated: CASSLAGAGNTIYF. V usage is TRBV28 and J usage is TRBJ1-3; a possible D gene is TRBD1 (6 bases). CDR1 is MDHEN and CDR2 is SYDVKM in the germline V gene. This CDR3 contains 14 residues. The V gene lost 3 bases and the J gene lost 4 bases, with 10 bases spanning the gap.

This clone came up a few times. This rearrangement joins TRBV7-9 to TRBJ1-2; perhaps TRBD1 as D (6 bases). The germline V gene has CDR1 SEHNR and CDR2 FQNEAQ (reference sequence). Trimming cost V 5 bases and J 0 bases, with 16 bases left between them. The CDR3 extends over 16 amino acids. CDR3 region: CASSAYRTATNYGYTF. The CDR3 coding sequence is TGTGCCAGCAGCGCCTACCGGACAGCCACTAACTATGGCTACACCTTC.

This rearrangement joins TRBV25-1 to TRBJ2-2, with D unresolved. CDR1 MGHDK and CDR2 SYGVNS come from the germline V gene. Between the trimmed V and J ends, which lost 6 bases and 4 bases, there was a span of 6 bases. The CDR3 consists of 12 residues. The CDR3 region is CASSVVTGELFF. CDR3 nucleotides: TGTGCCAGCAGCGTAGTCACCGGGGAGCTGTTTTTT. Together with reference TRBV25-1 and TRBJ2-2, the CDR3 gives the full variable domain: EADIYQTPRYLVIGTGKKITLECSQTMGHDKMYWYQQDPGMELHLIHYSYGVNSTEKGDLSSESTVSRIRTEHFPLTLESARPSHTSQYLCASSVVTGELFFGEGSRLTVL.

The CDR3 sequence is CASSFLASGYTF. DNA of the CDR3: TGTGCCAGCAGTTTCCTCGCGTCTGGCTACACCTTC. The chain employs TRBV28 and TRBJ1-2; D remains unclear. V lost 3 bases to trimming and J lost 7 bases, with 9 bases between them. This CDR3 spans 12 amino acids. Germline V gene sequence: CDR1 MDHEN, CDR2 SYDVKM.